The rows below give T cell receptor beta chains drawn from one sample of a study of shared clonotypes between healthy human individuals. Sequenced by immunoSEQ multiplex PCR; TCRdb stores in-frame clones only, minus some. This repertoire shows some 900,000 clones, 60% to 85% found once; its top ten account for approximately 1.5%. Sequenced sample: memory CD4+ T cells sorted from blood. Source of these receptors: a man in his late teens or twenties in good health. Both conserved end residues are part of each CDR3. D genes are given only for firm matches. Expanded clones are given a class, and other clones once, few, many or no size at all.

V	D	J	size	CDR3	DNA
TRBV10-3	TRBD1	TRBJ2-5	-	CARGTGIMRLEETQYF	TGTGCCAGGGGGACAGGGATCATGCGCCTAGAAGAGACCCAGTACTTC
TRBV7-2	-	TRBJ1-4	-	CASSSGRLSNEKLFF	TGTGCCAGCAGCTCCGGACGGCTCAGCAATGAAAAACTGTTTTTT
TRBV2	-	TRBJ1-3	-	CASSERGTSHFIYF	TGTGCCAGCAGTGAACGAGGGACTTCGCACTTCATATATTTT
TRBV28	-	TRBJ1-5	-	CASSLFGVSQPQHF	TGTGCCAGCAGTTTGTTCGGGGTGAGTCAGCCCCAGCATTTT
TRBV28	-	TRBJ1-5	once	CASNSDSSISPQHF	TGTGCCAGCAACTCAGACAGCTCAATCAGCCCCCAGCATTTT
TRBV30	-	TRBJ2-1	-	CAWSDRGAVQFF	TGTGCCTGGAGTGACCGGGGGGCCGTGCAGTTCTTC
TRBV5-1	TRBD1	TRBJ2-7	-	CASSLYQQGGYEQYF	TGCGCCAGCAGCCTATACCAACAGGGGGGCTACGAGCAGTACTTC
TRBV28	TRBD1	TRBJ2-7	-	CASRPGQRINEQYF	TGTGCCAGCAGGCCGGGACAGCGGATAAACGAGCAGTACTTC
TRBV20-1	TRBD1	TRBJ2-5	-	CSVRRGETQYF	TGCAGTGTGCGCAGGGGGGAGACCCAGTACTTC
TRBV28	TRBD1	TRBJ2-7	-	CASGLRDSYEQYF	TGTGCCAGCGGCCTTCGGGACAGCTACGAGCAGTACTTC
TRBV7-9	-	TRBJ1-2	-	CASNRQDNPNYGYTF	TGTGCCAGCAATCGACAGGACAACCCTAACTATGGCTACACCTTC
TRBV12-5	-	TRBJ2-5	-	CASVKRSIGETQYF	TGTGCTAGTGTAAAGCGGTCAATCGGAGAGACCCAGTACTTC
TRBV7-6	-	TRBJ2-3	-	CASSLSGATSDTQYF	TGTGCCAGCAGCCTATCGGGGGCCACGTCAGATACGCAGTATTTT
TRBV28	-	TRBJ1-2	-	CASSLLGPNYGYTF	TGTGCCAGCAGTTTACTGGGACCCAACTATGGCTACACCTTC
TRBV7-2	-	TRBJ2-7	-	CASSRTPTYEQYF	TGTGCCAGCAGCCGTACACCTACCTACGAGCAGTACTTC
TRBV11-3	TRBD1	TRBJ1-3	-	CASSSAGTGRGNTIYF	TGTGCCAGCAGCTCCGCCGGGACAGGGCGGGGAAACACCATATATTTT
TRBV6-5	-	TRBJ2-7	-	CASSYSAGGGVYEQYF	TGTGCCAGCAGTTACTCGGCCGGCGGTGGGGTCTACGAGCAGTACTTC
TRBV11-2	-	TRBJ2-5	-	CASSLVGSRWTQYF	TGTGCCAGCAGCTTAGTCGGGTCGCGTTGGACCCAGTACTTC
TRBV18	-	TRBJ1-2	many	CASSPAGEAGYTF	TGTGCCAGCTCACCAGCCGGGGAAGCTGGCTACACCTTC
TRBV6-1	-	TRBJ1-6	few	CASRGQPEVPLHF	TGTGCCAGCAGAGGACAGCCGGAAGTACCCCTCCACTTT
TRBV2	TRBD1	TRBJ1-2	-	CASSESGQGRGGYTF	TGTGCCAGCAGTGAGTCCGGACAGGGGAGAGGTGGCTACACCTTC
TRBV5-6	-	TRBJ1-4	-	CASSLAGGQKNQKLFF	TGTGCCAGCAGCTTGGCCGGCGGGCAGAAGAATCAAAAACTGTTTTTT
TRBV6-1	-	TRBJ2-2	-	CASSEALSRDTGELFF	TGTGCCAGCAGTGAAGCGCTATCCAGGGACACCGGGGAGCTGTTTTTT
TRBV30	-	TRBJ2-7	-	CAWSASDTYEQYF	TGTGCCTGGAGTGCTAGCGATACCTACGAGCAGTACTTC
TRBV7-6	TRBD2	TRBJ2-3	few	CASSITSGGSADTQYF	TGTGCCAGCAGCATTACTAGCGGGGGATCGGCAGATACGCAGTATTTT
TRBV30	-	TRBJ1-2	-	CAWSAGHDVNYGYTF	TGTGCCTGGAGCGCGGGACACGACGTAAACTATGGCTACACCTTC
TRBV11-2	-	TRBJ1-1	-	CASSLDTGQTNTEAFF	TGTGCCAGCAGCTTAGATACGGGCCAGACTAACACTGAAGCTTTCTTT
TRBV5-6	-	TRBJ2-1	-	CASSLALRGEGNEQFF	TGTGCCAGCAGCTTGGCCCTTAGGGGAGAGGGCAATGAGCAGTTCTTC
TRBV5-1	-	TRBJ2-1	-	CASSPLGAPTYNEQFF	TGCGCCAGCAGCCCGTTAGGGGCCCCAACTTACAATGAGCAGTTCTTC
TRBV7-3	-	TRBJ2-7	once	CASSLTGTSEQYF	TGTGCCAGCAGCTTAACTGGGACCAGCGAGCAGTACTTC
TRBV5-4	-	TRBJ2-2	-	CASSLVRSLNTGELFF	TGTGCCAGCAGCTTGGTCAGGTCACTGAACACCGGGGAGCTGTTTTTT
TRBV2	-	TRBJ1-5	many	CASKGRGNQPQHF	TGTGCCAGCAAGGGGAGGGGAAATCAGCCCCAGCATTTT
TRBV5-6	-	TRBJ1-1	-	CASSSPNTEAFF	TGTGCCAGCAGCTCACCAAACACTGAAGCTTTCTTT
TRBV15	TRBD2	TRBJ2-2	-	CATSREELAGVNTGELFF	TGTGCCACCAGCAGAGAGGAATTAGCGGGCGTTAACACCGGGGAGCTGTTTTTT
TRBV12-5	-	TRBJ2-7	few	CASGLDREQYF	TGTGCTAGTGGTTTGGACCGGGAGCAGTACTTC
TRBV4-3	TRBD1	TRBJ2-5	-	CASSQNRGARETQYF	TGCGCCAGCAGCCAAAACAGGGGGGCAAGGGAGACCCAGTACTTC
TRBV5-3	TRBD1	TRBJ1-2	-	CARSPRTGEVYGYTF	TGTGCCAGAAGCCCTCGGACAGGGGAGGTTTATGGCTACACCTTC
TRBV19	-	TRBJ2-1	-	CASTIGLFGEQFF	TGTGCCAGTACCATAGGGCTATTCGGTGAGCAGTTCTTC
TRBV2	-	TRBJ1-1	few	CASSFGRNTEAFF	TGTGCCAGCAGTTTCGGAAGGAACACTGAAGCTTTCTTT
TRBV7-9	-	TRBJ1-1	-	CASSLPGGATVTEAFF	TGTGCCAGCAGCTTACCGGGGGGCGCGACGGTCACTGAAGCTTTCTTT